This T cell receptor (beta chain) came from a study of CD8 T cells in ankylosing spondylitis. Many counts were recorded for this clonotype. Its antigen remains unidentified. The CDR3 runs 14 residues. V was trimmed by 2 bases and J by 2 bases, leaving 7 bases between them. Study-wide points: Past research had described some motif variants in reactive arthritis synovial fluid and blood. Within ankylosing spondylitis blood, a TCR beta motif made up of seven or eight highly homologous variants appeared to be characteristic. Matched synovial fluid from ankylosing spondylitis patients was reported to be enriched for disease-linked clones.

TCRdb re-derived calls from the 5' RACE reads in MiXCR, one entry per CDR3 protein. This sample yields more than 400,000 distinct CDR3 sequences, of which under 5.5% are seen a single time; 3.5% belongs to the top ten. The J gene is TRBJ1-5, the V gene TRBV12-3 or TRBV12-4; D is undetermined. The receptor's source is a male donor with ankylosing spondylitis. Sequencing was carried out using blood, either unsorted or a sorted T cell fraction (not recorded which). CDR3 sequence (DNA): TGTGCCAGCAGTTTAACGGTGGGCAATCAGCCCCAGCATTTT. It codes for CASSLTVGNQPQHF.